The T cell receptor (beta chain) described here comes from a study of cytomegalovirus exposure and HLA in healthy donors. CDR1 and CDR2 from the germline V gene are SNHLY and FYNNEI. The CDR3 runs 16 residues. Germline trimming cut 3 bases from V and 4 bases from J; bases unmatched to any gene: 5. 60 Vbeta and 13 Jbeta primers were used in PCR. TCRdb's table, derived via immunoSEQ multiplex PCR, lists solely in-frame clones and lacks some. In the table there are about 160,000 clones, under 85% of which are singletons. The genes are TRBV2 and TRBJ2-2; TRBD1 agrees at 10 bases. The sequenced sample consisted of PBMCs. This sequence was found in a man aged 50-60 years in good health and CMV-seropositive. CDR3 in DNA: TGTGCCAGCAGTGAGAGGGGGGACAGGGGCACCGGGGAGCTGTTTTTT. It yields the protein CASSERGDRGTGELFF. Complete variable domain (other parts from reference TRBV2 and TRBJ2-2): EPEVTQTPSHQVTQMGQEVILRCVPISNHLYFYWYRQILGQKVEFLVSFYNNEISEKSEIFDDQFSVERPDGSNFTLKIRSTKLEDSAMYFCASSERGDRGTGELFFGEGSRLTVL.